The sample holds many counts of the clone carrying this T cell receptor (beta chain). The germline CDR1 and CDR2 sequences are SNHLY and FYNNEI. This CDR3 spans 14 amino acids. V lost 4 bases and J 0 bases, leaving 8 bases between the germline ends. The data were taken from a study of T cells in Graves' hyperthyroidism and ophthalmopathy. Template material for amplifying TCR beta CDR3 regions consisted of RNA transcripts. HTBI primers drove first-round RT-PCR of the TCR CDR3. Via MiXCR, TCRdb re-called the multiplex PCR reads, giving one row per CDR3 protein. The table includes 90,000 to 120,000 distinct CDR3 sequences, roughly 15% detected once.

Sequencing used blood. This clonotype originated in a woman between 45 and 60 years old with Graves' hyperthyroidism. V is TRBV2 and J is TRBJ2-3; D is undetermined. The CDR3 sequence: CASSGVLSTDTQYF. CDR3 coding DNA: TGTGCCAGCAGTGGGGTTCTAAGCACAGATACGCAGTATTTT.